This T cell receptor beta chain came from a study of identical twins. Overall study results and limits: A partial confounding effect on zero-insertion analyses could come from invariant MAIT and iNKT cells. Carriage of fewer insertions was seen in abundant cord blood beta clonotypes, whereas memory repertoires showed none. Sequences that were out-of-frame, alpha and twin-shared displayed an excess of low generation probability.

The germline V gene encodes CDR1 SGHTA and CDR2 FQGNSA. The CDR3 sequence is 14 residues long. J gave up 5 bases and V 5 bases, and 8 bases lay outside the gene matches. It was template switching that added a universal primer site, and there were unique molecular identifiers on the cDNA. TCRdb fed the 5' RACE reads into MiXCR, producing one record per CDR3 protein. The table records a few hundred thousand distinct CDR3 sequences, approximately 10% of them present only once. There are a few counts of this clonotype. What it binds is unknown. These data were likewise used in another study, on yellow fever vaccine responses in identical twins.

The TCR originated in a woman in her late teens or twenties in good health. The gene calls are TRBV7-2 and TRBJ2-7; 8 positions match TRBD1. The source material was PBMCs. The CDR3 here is CASSPRDRRHEQYF. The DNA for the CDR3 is TGTGCCAGCAGCCCCCGGGACAGGAGGCACGAGCAGTACTTC.